This entry lists 29 T cell receptor beta chains sequenced from one sample in a study of beta chain features in type 1 diabetes. Study-level results: All four CD4+ subsets from Type 1 diabetes patients carried moderately but significantly shorter TCRB CDR3s.

Since all of the isolated RNA was reverse transcribed, expressed TCRB transcripts were what got sequenced. Method: immunoSEQ multiplex PCR; TCRdb's copy keeps in-frame clones and lacks some. The sample yields 200,000 to 300,000 clones, roughly 20% seen once. These receptors' targets are unknown. Sequencing was carried out using naive CD4+ T cells from blood. The receptors originated from a woman in her 40s with type 1 diabetes.

About this clone: The sample has other DNA sequences that encode this CDR3 too. The genes are TRBV5-4 and TRBJ1-2, with D perhaps TRBD1 (6 bases). The germline gives CDR1 SGHNT, CDR2 YYREEE (reference sequence). The CDR3 covers 13 residues. V was clipped by 4 bases and J by 2 bases, with 9 bases between them. The CDR3 nucleotides read TGTGCCAGCAGCCTAGACAGGAACTATGGCTACACCTTC. Protein sequence: CASSLDRNYGYTF.

The table lists this clone with a few counts. The chain combines TRBV7-2 with TRBJ2-3, with D possibly TRBD2 on 5 matching bases. V was pared by 4 bases and J by 3 bases, with 14 bases between. Germline V CDR1 and CDR2: SGHTA, FQGNSA. The CDR3 extends over 15 amino acids. DNA for the CDR3: TGTGCCAGCAGCTCCCCCGGAGGACCTACAGATACGCAGTATTTT. Translation: CASSSPGGPTDTQYF.

The gene calls are TRBV7-2 and TRBJ2-1, with TRBD2 matching 9 bases. Per germline, CDR1 SGHTA and CDR2 FQGNSA. V gave up 2 bases and J gave up 3 bases; unmatched junction bases: 2. CDR3 length equals 15 residues. In DNA form, the CDR3 reads TGTGCCAGCAGCTTACCAGCGGGGGGCTACAATGAGCAGTTCTTC. Translating gives CASSLPAGGYNEQFF.

The chain has TRBV30 and TRBJ1-2; no reliable D call. The CDR3 has 15 amino acids. Germline lookup yields CDR1 GTSNPN and CDR2 SVGIG (reference sequence). The germline V and J ends were trimmed by 0 bases and 8 bases, with 19 bases remaining between them. CDR3 sequence reads: CAWSVIATELRGYTF. The DNA of the CDR3 is TGTGCCTGGAGTGTAATTGCGACCGAACTCAGGGGCTACACCTTC. The complete variable domain, with remaining parts taken from reference TRBV30 and TRBJ1-2, reads SQTIHQWPATLVQPVGSPLSLECTVEGTSNPNLYWYRQAAGRGLQLLFYSVGIGQISSEVPQNLSASRPQDRQFILSSKKLLLSDSGFYLCAWSVIATELRGYTFGSGTRLTVV.

CDR3 sequence reads: CASSQVTGDTEAFF. The CDR3 DNA sequence: TGCGCCAGCAGCCAAGTAACAGGGGACACTGAAGCTTTCTTT. V gene TRBV4-3 combines with J gene TRBJ1-1; 7 bases agree with TRBD1. This CDR3 has 14 amino acids. J was trimmed by 3 bases and V by 1 base; bases with no gene match: 2. Germline V gene lookup returns CDR1 LGHNA and CDR2 YSLEER.

V is TRBV30 and J is TRBJ1-1, with 8 bases lining up with TRBD1. The junction had 14 bases not matched to a gene; V was cut back by 5 bases and J by 0 bases. Germline loops: CDR1 GTSNPN, CDR2 SVGIG (reference sequence). CDR3 length equals 17 residues. This CDR3 is CAWGRWQGADLNTEAFF. CDR3 in DNA: TGTGCCTGGGGCCGTTGGCAGGGGGCGGACCTGAACACTGAAGCTTTCTTT.

The chain is built from TRBV5-4 and TRBJ1-1; D gene unclear. Germline V gene lookup returns CDR1 SGHNT and CDR2 YYREEE (reference sequence). Trimming pared 1 base from V and 9 bases from J, leaving 10 bases between. The CDR3 spans 12 residues. CDR3 coding DNA: TGTGCCAGCAGCTTGATAGATTCCCAAGCTTTCTTT. It translates to CASSLIDSQAFF.

The genes are TRBV19 and TRBJ1-1; 9 bases are a match to TRBD1. Germline V gene data show CDR1 as LNHDA and CDR2 as SQIVND (reference sequence). Trimming cost V 4 bases and J 4 bases; bases outside gene matches: 4. The CDR3 runs 14 residues. CDR3 region: CASSRTGEGTEAFF. Written as DNA, the CDR3 is TGTGCCAGTAGTAGGACAGGGGAGGGCACTGAAGCTTTCTTT.

In regard to this clone: Other nucleotide sequences in the sample specify the same CDR3. V gene TRBV9 combines with J gene TRBJ2-1; TRBD2 aligns across 11 bases. The CDR3 is 14 residues long. J was trimmed by 4 bases and V by 4 bases; bases with no gene match: 1. Germline CDR1 and CDR2: SGDLS and YYNGEE. For the CDR3, the DNA is TGTGCCAGCAGCCTAGCGGGGGGATACAATGAGCAGTTCTTC. It specifies CASSLAGGYNEQFF.

V usage is TRBV9 and J usage is TRBJ1-2, with TRBD1 matching 10 bases. CDR3 length: 15 residues. With V trimmed by 4 bases and J by 7 bases, 10 bases remained unmatched. Per the germline V gene, CDR1 is SGDLS and CDR2 is YYNGEE. The CDR3: CASSPRDRGSSGYTF. DNA for the CDR3: TGTGCCAGCAGCCCCCGGGACAGGGGAAGCTCTGGCTACACCTTC.

J is TRBJ2-7 and V is TRBV28; possible D gene TRBD1, 6 bases. The CDR3 sequence is 14 residues long. Per the germline V gene, CDR1 is MDHEN and CDR2 is SYDVKM. The V and J ends lost 5 bases and 12 bases respectively, with 23 bases between them. CDR3 protein: CASSPLTGLPPPYF. In DNA, the CDR3 is TGTGCCAGCAGTCCCCTGACAGGTCTCCCGCCCCCGTACTTC.

The chain is built from TRBV18 and TRBJ1-5; 11 bases line up with TRBD1. V dropped 3 bases and J dropped 6; count of bases not matched to a gene: 7. Germline CDR1 KGHSH, CDR2 LQKENI. This CDR3 is built from 16 residues. The CDR3 DNA follows: TGTGCCAGCTCACCGTGGGGACAGGGGGGCGGTCAGCCCCAGCATTTT. Its translation is CASSPWGQGGGQPQHF.

This chain connects TRBV28 to TRBJ1-1; D gene unclear. Germline V gene lookup returns CDR1 MDHEN and CDR2 SYDVKM. Trimming took 5 bases from V and 0 from J, leaving 13 bases between them. There are 15 residues in the CDR3. CDR3 DNA sequence: TGTGCCAGCAGTGCACCGGGGTTCATGAACACTGAAGCTTTCTTT. It is translated as CASSAPGFMNTEAFF.

The CDR3 DNA is TGTGCCATCAGTGAGTCGAACGGTGGCTACACCTTC. It yields the protein CAISESNGGYTF. The rearrangement links TRBV10-3 to TRBJ1-2, with D unclear. This CDR3 is 12 amino acids long. Germline CDR1 is ENHRY and CDR2 is SYGVKD. V was trimmed by 0 bases and J by 7 bases, leaving 6 bases between them.

This clone was observed a handful of times. The V call is TRBV29-1, the J call TRBJ2-1, with 7 bases lining up with TRBD2. Trimming took 4 bases from V and 9 from J; bases not matched to a gene: 6. Germline V lookup: CDR1 SQVTM, CDR2 ANQGSEA. The CDR3 consists of 12 residues. The DNA for the CDR3 is TGCAGCGTTGGTGGGGGGGATGGTGAGCAGTTCTTC. Translation gives CSVGGGDGEQFF.

This clone was counted a few times. This chain links TRBV28 with TRBJ2-5; 8 bases are a match to TRBD1. Germline CDR1 reads MDHEN; CDR2 reads SYDVKM. The CDR3 is 16 amino acids. V dropped 4 bases and J dropped 1; count of bases not matched to a gene: 8. Written as DNA, the CDR3 is TGTGCCAGCAGTTCCGCGGCGGGACAGGTCCAAGAGACCCAGTACTTC. Protein sequence: CASSSAAGQVQETQYF.

This clone was observed a handful of times. This sequence joins TRBV9 and TRBJ1-5, with D tentatively TRBD1 (5 bases). The CDR3 covers 13 residues. Germline V gene data show CDR1 as SGDLS and CDR2 as YYNGEE. V lost 0 bases, J lost 7 bases, and 8 bases lay in between. CDR3 nucleotide sequence: TGTGCCAGCAGCGTAGGCCCAGGGCAGCCCCAGCATTTT. Its translation: CASSVGPGQPQHF.

This clone was observed a handful of times. This chain uses TRBV9 with TRBJ2-6, with 7 bases that match TRBD2. Germline V gene data show CDR1 as SGDLS and CDR2 as YYNGEE. The trim removed 1 base at V and 3 bases at J, leaving 1 base unmatched. CDR3 length equals 15 residues. The CDR3 bases are TGTGCCAGCAGCGTACGGGGGGATGGGGCCAACGTCCTGACTTTC. Protein: CASSVRGDGANVLTF.

In its sample, this clone was seen a few times. This chain uses TRBV7-9 with TRBJ2-1; 7 bases map to TRBD1. This CDR3 is built from 12 residues. From germline, CDR1 is SEHNR and CDR2 FQNEAQ (reference sequence). J lost 9 bases, V lost 5 bases, and 4 bases had no gene match. The CDR3 loop reads CASSRGDSEQFF. The CDR3 DNA follows: TGTGCCAGCAGCCGTGGGGACAGTGAGCAGTTCTTC. Complete variable domain (other parts from reference TRBV7-9 and TRBJ2-1): DTGVSQNPRHKITKRGQNVTFRCDPISEHNRLYWYRQTLGQGPEFLTYFQNEAQLEKSRLLSDRFSAERPKGSFSTLEIQRTEQGDSAMYLCASSRGDSEQFFGPGTRLTVL.

The rearrangement links TRBV15 to TRBJ1-1; maybe TRBD1 (5 bases). The length of the CDR3 is 14 residues. CDR1 LNHNV and CDR2 YYDKDF come from the germline V gene (reference sequence). Trimming shortened V by 0 bases and J by 5 bases, and 10 bases separated the two germline ends. CDR3 coding DNA: TGTGCCACCAGCAGAGATGGGGGGAGGACTGAAGCTTTCTTT. Translating it yields CATSRDGGRTEAFF.

This clone was picked up a small number of times. J is TRBJ2-5 and V is TRBV7-2, with a tentative D call TRBD1 (6 bases). V dropped 5 bases and J dropped 5 bases, with 15 bases sitting between them. The CDR3 consists of 14 residues. Looked up from germline, CDR1 is SGHTA and CDR2 is FQGNSA. The CDR3: CASSMNRGMETQYF. The CDR3 region has the DNA TGTGCCAGCAGCATGAATAGGGGGATGGAGACCCAGTACTTC.

The chain recombines TRBV4-2 with TRBJ1-1; 10 bases are shared with TRBD1. The CDR3 contains 16 residues. With V trimmed by 4 bases and J by 1 base, 6 bases remained unmatched. Per the germline V gene, CDR1 is LGHNA and CDR2 is YNFKEQ. The CDR3 here is CASSRGQGTGNTEAFF. CDR3 DNA sequence: TGTGCCAGCAGCCGGGGACAGGGGACCGGGAACACTGAAGCTTTCTTT.

V is TRBV4-2 and J is TRBJ1-6; a weak D match, TRBD1 (5 bases). Between the trimmed V and J ends, which lost 0 bases and 7 bases, there was a span of 13 bases. Per the germline V gene, CDR1 is LGHNA and CDR2 is YNFKEQ. This CDR3 is built from 16 residues. The CDR3 is CASSQDGGAKNSPLHF. The CDR3 bases are TGTGCCAGCAGCCAAGATGGTGGGGCCAAAAATTCACCCCTCCACTTT.

This clone was seen a handful of times. This rearrangement joins TRBV7-3 to TRBJ1-2, with TRBD1 matching 10 bases. The CDR3 consists of 14 residues. J lost 2 bases, V lost 5 bases, and 2 bases had no gene match. The germline V gene has CDR1 SGHTA and CDR2 FQGTGA. Here the CDR3 reads CASSRDRGNYGYTF. The CDR3 bases are TGTGCCAGCAGCCGGGACAGGGGCAACTATGGCTACACCTTC. The full variable domain, rest sourced from reference TRBV7-3 and TRBJ1-2, is GAGVSQTPSNKVTEKGKYVELRCDPISGHTALYWYRQSLGQGPEFLIYFQGTGAADDSGLPNDRFFAVRPEGSVSTLKIQRTERGDSAVYLCASSRDRGNYGYTFGSGTRLTVV.

This clone was observed a few times. The rearrangement joins TRBV7-9 to TRBJ2-3, with D perhaps matching TRBD1 (5 bases). Trimming removed 5 bases from V and 5 bases from J, with 11 bases in between. This CDR3 region has 13 residues. Germline V lookup: CDR1 SEHNR, CDR2 FQNEAQ (reference sequence). CDR3: CASSIATGDTQYF. The CDR3 DNA sequence: TGTGCCAGCAGCATCGCAACAGGAGATACGCAGTATTTT.

The rearrangement uses TRBV29-1 and TRBJ2-7; D ambiguous. V was cut by 5 bases and J by 6 bases, with 14 bases left in between. This CDR3 has 12 residues. Germline V gene sequence: CDR1 SQVTM, CDR2 ANQGSEA. CDR3 in DNA: TGCAGCGTTCTCATCTCCCTGAGCGAGCAGTACTTC. Translating gives CSVLISLSEQYF.

V gene TRBV7-2 combines with J gene TRBJ2-7; TRBD2 aligns across 9 bases. The CDR3 sequence is 14 residues long. After removal of 7 bases from V and 2 bases from J, the junction contained 6 bases not matched to a gene. Germline CDR1 is SGHTA and CDR2 is FQGNSA. This CDR3 is CASTSSGTAYEQYF. The CDR3 nucleotides read TGTGCCAGCACCTCTAGCGGGACAGCCTACGAGCAGTACTTC. Filled out from reference TRBV7-2 and TRBJ2-7, the complete variable domain reads GAGVSQSPSNKVTEKGKDVELRCDPISGHTALYWYRQSLGQGLEFLIYFQGNSAPDKSGLPSDRFSAERTGGSVSTLTIQRTQQEDSAVYLCASTSSGTAYEQYFGPGTRLTVT.

This clone came up a few times. The chain combines TRBV4-3 with TRBJ2-7; D possibly corresponds to TRBD2 (5 bases). The germline V and J ends were trimmed by 3 bases and 1 base, with 22 bases remaining between them. There are 18 residues in the CDR3. Germline V gene lookup returns CDR1 LGHNA and CDR2 YSLEER. The chain's CDR3 is CASSQRVSTFLISYEQYF. As DNA, the CDR3 is TGCGCCAGCAGCCAGCGGGTCTCGACTTTTCTTATATCCTACGAGCAGTACTTC.

Only a few counts were recorded for this clone. This chain links TRBV28 with TRBJ2-7, with D perhaps matching TRBD2 (5 bases). The CDR3 is 15 residues long. Trimming removed 2 bases from V and 4 bases from J, with 15 bases in between. Germline V lookup: CDR1 MDHEN, CDR2 SYDVKM. CDR3 amino acids: CASSLEGVLGYEQYF. The DNA of the CDR3 is TGTGCCAGCAGTTTAGAGGGAGTCTTGGGTTACGAGCAGTACTTC.